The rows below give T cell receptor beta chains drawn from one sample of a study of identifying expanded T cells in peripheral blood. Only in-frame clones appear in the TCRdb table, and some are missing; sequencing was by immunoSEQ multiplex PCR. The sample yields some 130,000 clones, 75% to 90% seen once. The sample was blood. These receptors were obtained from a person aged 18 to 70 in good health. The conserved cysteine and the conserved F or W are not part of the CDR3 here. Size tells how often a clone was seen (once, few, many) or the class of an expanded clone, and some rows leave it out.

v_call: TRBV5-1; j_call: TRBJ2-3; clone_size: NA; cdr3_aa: ASTWGGRATDTQY
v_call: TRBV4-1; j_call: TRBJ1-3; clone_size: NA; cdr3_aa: ASSPSFGQINTIY
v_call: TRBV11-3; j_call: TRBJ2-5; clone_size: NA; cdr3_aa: ASSSDYQETQY
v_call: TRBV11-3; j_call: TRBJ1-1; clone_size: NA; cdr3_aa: ASSRSALRTEAF
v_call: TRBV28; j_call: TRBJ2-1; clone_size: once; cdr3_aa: ATTYSGGPHNEQF
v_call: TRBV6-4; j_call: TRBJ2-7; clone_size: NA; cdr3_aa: ASSDFQGIYEQY
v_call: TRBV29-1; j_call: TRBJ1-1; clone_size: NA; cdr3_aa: SVEYSMNTEAF
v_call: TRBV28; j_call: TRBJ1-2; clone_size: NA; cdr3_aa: ASTANYGYT
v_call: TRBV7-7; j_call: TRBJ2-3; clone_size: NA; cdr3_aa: ASSLGRTSTDTQY
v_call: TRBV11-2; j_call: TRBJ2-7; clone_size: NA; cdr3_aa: ASSTGLADYEQY
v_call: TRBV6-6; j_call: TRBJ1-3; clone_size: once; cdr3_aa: ASILGTAGNTIY
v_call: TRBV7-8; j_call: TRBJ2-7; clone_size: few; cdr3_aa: ASSTLGGTYEQY
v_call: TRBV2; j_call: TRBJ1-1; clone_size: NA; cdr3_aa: ASSEGGLTEAF
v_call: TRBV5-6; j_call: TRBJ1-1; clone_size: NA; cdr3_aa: ASSFFGQGSLGNTEAF
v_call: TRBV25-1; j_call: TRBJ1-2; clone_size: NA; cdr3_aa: ASTSGTVYGYT
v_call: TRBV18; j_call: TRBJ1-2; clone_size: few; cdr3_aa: ASSPDRSFYGYT
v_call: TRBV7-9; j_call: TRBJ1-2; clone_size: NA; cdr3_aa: ASSPPAGVTNYGYT
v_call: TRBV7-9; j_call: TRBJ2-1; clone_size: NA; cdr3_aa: ASSFGAYNEQF
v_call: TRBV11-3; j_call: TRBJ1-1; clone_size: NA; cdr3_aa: ASSLNPGGTEAF
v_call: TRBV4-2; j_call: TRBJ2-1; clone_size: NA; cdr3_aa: ASSQRRLGYNEQF
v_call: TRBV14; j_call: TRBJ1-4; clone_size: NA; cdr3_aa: ASSQRTGGGEKLF
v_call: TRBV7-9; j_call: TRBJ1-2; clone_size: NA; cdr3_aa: ASSLEPGGYGYT
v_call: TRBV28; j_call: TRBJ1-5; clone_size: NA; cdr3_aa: ASSGGGQFLQPQH
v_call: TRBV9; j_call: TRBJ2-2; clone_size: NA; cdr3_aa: ASSGKTGTNTGELF
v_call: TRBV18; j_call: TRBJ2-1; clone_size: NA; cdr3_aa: ASSPPQGAHNEQF
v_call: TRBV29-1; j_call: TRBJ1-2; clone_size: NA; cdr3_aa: SVMDSNYGYT
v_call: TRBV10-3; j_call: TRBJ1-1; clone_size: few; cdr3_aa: AISGLGTEAF
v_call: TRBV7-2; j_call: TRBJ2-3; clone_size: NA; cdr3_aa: ASSLWTAGGPLDTQY
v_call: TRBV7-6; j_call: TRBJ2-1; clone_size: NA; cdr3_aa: ASSLAHGQPNEQF
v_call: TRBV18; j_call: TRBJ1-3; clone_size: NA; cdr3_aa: ASLQGSSGNTIY
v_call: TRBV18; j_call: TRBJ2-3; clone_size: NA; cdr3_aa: ASLLVQGWPDTQY
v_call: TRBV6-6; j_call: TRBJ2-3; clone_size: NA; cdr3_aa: ASSNREGTQY
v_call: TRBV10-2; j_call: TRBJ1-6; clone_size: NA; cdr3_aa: ASSEHSTGGNSPLH
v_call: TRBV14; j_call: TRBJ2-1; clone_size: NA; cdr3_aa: ASSAPSGGAYEQF
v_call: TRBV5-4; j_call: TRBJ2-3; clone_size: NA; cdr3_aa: ASSLGVKDTQY
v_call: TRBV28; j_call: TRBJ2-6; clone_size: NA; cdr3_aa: ASSWTGTGANVLT
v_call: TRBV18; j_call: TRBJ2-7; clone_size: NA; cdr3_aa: ASSRGQGSSYEQY
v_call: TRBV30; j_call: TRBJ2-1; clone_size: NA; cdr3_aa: AWTSGGFNEQF
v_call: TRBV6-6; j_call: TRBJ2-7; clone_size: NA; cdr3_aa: ASSYQQTGGSYEQY
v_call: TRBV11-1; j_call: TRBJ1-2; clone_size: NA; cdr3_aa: ASSPDTLYGYT
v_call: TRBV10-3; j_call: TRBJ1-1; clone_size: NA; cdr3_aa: AAGPQAATEAF